One sample yielded the 7 T cell receptor beta chains listed below, sequenced in a study of T cell responses to AZD1222 COVID-19 vaccine. Measured with immunoSEQ multiplex PCR; TCRdb has only the in-frame clones, and not every one. The sample contains roughly 100,000 clones, roughly nine tenths of which appear only once. The material sequenced was peripheral blood, taken 28 days after the second AZD1222 dose. The receptors stem from an adult who received the AZD1222 COVID-19 vaccine.

This clone was seen once. V and J are TRBV24-1 and TRBJ2-6; 7 bases line up with TRBD1. Germline trimming cut 4 bases from V and 4 bases from J; bases unmatched to any gene: 6. Germline V CDR1 and CDR2: KGHDR, SFDVKD. The CDR3 is 16 residues long. The chain's CDR3 is CATSDTTGYGANVLTF. The CDR3 nucleotides are TGTGCCACCAGTGACACGACAGGGTACGGGGCCAACGTCCTGACTTTC.

The chain couples TRBV11-2 to TRBJ2-1; TRBD2 aligns across 8 bases. Trimming took 1 base from V and 8 from J; bases not matched to a gene: 13. The CDR3 loop spans 17 amino acids. The germline V gene has CDR1 SGHAT and CDR2 FQNNGV. CDR3 region: CASSLGRGGAGVYEQFF. In DNA, the CDR3 is TGTGCCAGCAGCTTAGGCCGGGGGGGAGCGGGAGTATATGAGCAGTTCTTC.

The CDR3 protein is CASSVERQTDTQYF. The CDR3 DNA follows: TGTGCCAGCAGCGTAGAACGACAGACAGATACGCAGTATTTT. The rearrangement links TRBV9 to TRBJ2-3; D is perhaps TRBD1 (5 bases). The V end lost 0 bases, the J end lost 3 bases, and 8 bases lay between the germline ends. From germline, CDR1 is SGDLS and CDR2 YYNGEE. This CDR3 is 14 amino acids long.

This clone came up a few times. The genes are TRBV2 and TRBJ1-4; D is unresolved. Trimming took 6 bases from V and 1 from J, leaving 12 bases between them. Germline assignment: CDR1 SNHLY and CDR2 FYNNEI. The CDR3 sequence is 15 residues long. The CDR3 DNA follows: TGTGCCAGCAGGTCCTCGGACGGAACTAATGAAAAACTGTTTTTT. This codes for CASRSSDGTNEKLFF.

The V and J genes are TRBV10-3 and TRBJ2-1, with 8 positions matching TRBD2. Germline V gene data show CDR1 as ENHRY and CDR2 as SYGVKD. The CDR3 is 13 residues long. Losses at the gene ends were 5 bases for V and 5 bases for J; bases not matched to a gene: 2. The CDR3 is CAISSGSDNEQFF. Written as DNA, the CDR3 is TGTGCCATCAGTAGCGGGAGTGACAATGAGCAGTTCTTC.

The chain has TRBV7-2 and TRBJ2-5; 11 bases agree with TRBD2. There are 15 residues in the CDR3. Germline CDR1 SGHTA, CDR2 FQGNSA. Germline trimming cut 4 bases from V and 7 bases from J; bases unmatched to any gene: 8. Here the CDR3 DNA reads TGTGCCAGCAGCTCCTTAGCGGGAGGGCCGGGGACCCAGTACTTC. This translates into CASSSLAGGPGTQYF.

The chain's CDR3 is CATSDSGSGNTIYF. In DNA, the CDR3 is TGTGCCACCAGTGACAGCGGATCTGGAAACACCATATATTTT. The genes are TRBV24-1 and TRBJ1-3, with D unresolved. Germline V gene lookup returns CDR1 KGHDR and CDR2 SFDVKD. This CDR3 has 14 residues. The V gene lost 4 bases and the J gene lost 1 base, with 7 bases spanning the gap.